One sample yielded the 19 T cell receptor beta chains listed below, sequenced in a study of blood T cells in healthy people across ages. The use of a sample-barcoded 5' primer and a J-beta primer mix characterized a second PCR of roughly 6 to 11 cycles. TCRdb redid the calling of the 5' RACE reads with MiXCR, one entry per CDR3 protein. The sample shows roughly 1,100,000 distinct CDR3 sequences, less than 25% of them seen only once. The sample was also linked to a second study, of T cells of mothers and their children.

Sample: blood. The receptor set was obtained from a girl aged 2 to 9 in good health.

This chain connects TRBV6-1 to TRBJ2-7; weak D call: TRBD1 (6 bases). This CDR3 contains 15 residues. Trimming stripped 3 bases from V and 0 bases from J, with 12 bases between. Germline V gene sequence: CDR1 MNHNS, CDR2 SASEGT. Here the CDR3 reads CASSEGAATSYEQYF. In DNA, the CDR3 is TGTGCCAGCAGTGAGGGGGCAGCGACCTCCTACGAGCAGTACTTC.

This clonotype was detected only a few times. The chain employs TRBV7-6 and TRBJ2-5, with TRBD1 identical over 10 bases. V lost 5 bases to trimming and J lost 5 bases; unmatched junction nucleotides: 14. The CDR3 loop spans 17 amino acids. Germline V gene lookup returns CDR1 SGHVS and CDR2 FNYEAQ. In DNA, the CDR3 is TGTGCCAGCAGCCTCAAGACAGGGGGCGATCCCCGGGAGACCCAGTACTTC. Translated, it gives CASSLKTGGDPRETQYF. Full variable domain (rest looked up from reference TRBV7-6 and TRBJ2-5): GAGVSQSPRYKVTKRGQDVALRCDPISGHVSLYWYRQALGQGPEFLTYFNYEAQQDKSGLPNDRFSAERPEGSISTLTIQRTEQRDSAMYRCASSLKTGGDPRETQYFGPGTRLLVL.

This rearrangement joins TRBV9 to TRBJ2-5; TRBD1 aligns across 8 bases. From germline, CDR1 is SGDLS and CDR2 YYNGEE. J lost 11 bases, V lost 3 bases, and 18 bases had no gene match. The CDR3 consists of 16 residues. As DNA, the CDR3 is TGTGCCAGCAGCGCGGCCGGGACAGGCCCAATGGGAGAGCAGTACTTC. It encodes CASSAAGTGPMGEQYF.

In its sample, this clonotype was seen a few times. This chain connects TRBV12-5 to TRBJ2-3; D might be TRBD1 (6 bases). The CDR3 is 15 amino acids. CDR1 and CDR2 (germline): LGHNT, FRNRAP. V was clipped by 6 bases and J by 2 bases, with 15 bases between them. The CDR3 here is CASGSGQTSTDTQYF. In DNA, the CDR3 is TGTGCTAGTGGCTCTGGACAGACCTCCACAGATACGCAGTATTTT.

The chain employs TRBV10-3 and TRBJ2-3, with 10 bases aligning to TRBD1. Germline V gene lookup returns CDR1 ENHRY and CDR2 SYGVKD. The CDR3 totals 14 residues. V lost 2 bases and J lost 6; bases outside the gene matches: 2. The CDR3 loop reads CAISEGQGGDTQYF. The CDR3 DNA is TGTGCCATCAGTGAGGGACAGGGGGGTGATACGCAGTATTTT.

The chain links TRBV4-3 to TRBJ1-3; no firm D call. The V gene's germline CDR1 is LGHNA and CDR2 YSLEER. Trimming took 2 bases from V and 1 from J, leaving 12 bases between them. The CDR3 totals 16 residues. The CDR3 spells CASSQCTLGSGNTIYF. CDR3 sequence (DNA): TGCGCCAGCAGCCAATGCACCCTGGGTTCTGGAAACACCATATATTTT.

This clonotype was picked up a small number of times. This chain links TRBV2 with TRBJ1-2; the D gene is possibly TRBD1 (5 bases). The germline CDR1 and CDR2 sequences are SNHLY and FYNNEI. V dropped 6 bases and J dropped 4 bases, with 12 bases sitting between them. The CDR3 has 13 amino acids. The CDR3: CASSGPGGYGYTF. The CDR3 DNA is TGTGCCAGCAGCGGACCCGGGGGCTATGGCTACACCTTC. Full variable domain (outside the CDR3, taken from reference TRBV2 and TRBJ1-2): EPEVTQTPSHQVTQMGQEVILRCVPISNHLYFYWYRQILGQKVEFLVSFYNNEISEKSEIFDDQFSVERPDGSNFTLKIRSTKLEDSAMYFCASSGPGGYGYTFGSGTRLTVV.

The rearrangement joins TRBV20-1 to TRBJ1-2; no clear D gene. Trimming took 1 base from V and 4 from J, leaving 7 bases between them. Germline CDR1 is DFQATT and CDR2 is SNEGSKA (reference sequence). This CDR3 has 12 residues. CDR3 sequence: CSARVFSYGYTF. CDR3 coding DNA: TGCAGTGCTAGAGTTTTCTCCTATGGCTACACCTTC.

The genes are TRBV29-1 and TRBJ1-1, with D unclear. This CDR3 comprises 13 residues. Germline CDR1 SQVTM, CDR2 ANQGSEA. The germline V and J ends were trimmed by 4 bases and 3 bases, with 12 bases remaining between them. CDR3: CSVASTADTEAFF. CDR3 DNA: TGCAGCGTTGCGTCAACGGCGGACACTGAAGCTTTCTTT.

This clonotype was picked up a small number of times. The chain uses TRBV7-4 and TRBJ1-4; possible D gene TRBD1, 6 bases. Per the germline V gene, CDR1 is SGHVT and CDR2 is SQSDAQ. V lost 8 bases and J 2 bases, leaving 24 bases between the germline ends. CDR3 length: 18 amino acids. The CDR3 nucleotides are TGTGCCAGCTTGGGCAGACAGGACGGAATCAGCACTAATGAAAAACTGTTTTTT. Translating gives CASLGRQDGISTNEKLFF.

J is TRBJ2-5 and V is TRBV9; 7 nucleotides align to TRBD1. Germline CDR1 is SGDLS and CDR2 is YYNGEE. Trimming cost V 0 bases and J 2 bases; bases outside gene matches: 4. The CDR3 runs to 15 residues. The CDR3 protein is CASSVAFRGQETQYF. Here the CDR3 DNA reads TGTGCCAGCAGCGTAGCTTTCAGGGGGCAAGAGACCCAGTACTTC. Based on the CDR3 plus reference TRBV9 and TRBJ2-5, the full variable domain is DSGVTQTPKHLITATGQRVTLRCSPRSGDLSVYWYQQSLDQGLQFLIQYYNGEERAKGNILERFSAQQFPDLHSELNLSSLELGDSALYFCASSVAFRGQETQYFGPGTRLLVL.

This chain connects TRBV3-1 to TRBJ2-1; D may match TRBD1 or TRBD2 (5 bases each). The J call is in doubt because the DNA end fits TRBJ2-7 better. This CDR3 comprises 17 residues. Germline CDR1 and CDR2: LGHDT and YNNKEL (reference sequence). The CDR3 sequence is CASSQGGWDGETSEQYF. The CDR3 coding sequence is TGTGCCAGCAGCCAAGGAGGCTGGGACGGGGAGACCTCCGAGCAGTACTTC.

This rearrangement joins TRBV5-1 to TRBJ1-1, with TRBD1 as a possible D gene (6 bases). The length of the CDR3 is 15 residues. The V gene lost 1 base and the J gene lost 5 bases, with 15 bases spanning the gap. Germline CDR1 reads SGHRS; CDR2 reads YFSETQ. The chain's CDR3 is CASSLWGGASTEAFF. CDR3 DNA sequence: TGCGCCAGCAGCTTGTGGGGGGGGGCCTCAACTGAAGCTTTCTTT.

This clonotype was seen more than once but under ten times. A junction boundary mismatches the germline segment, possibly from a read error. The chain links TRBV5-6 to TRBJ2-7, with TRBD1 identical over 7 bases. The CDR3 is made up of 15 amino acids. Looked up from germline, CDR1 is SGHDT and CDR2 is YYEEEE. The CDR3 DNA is TGTGCCGGCAGCACCATACTGAGGGACAGTAGGGAGCAGTACTTC. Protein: CAGSTILRDSREQYF.

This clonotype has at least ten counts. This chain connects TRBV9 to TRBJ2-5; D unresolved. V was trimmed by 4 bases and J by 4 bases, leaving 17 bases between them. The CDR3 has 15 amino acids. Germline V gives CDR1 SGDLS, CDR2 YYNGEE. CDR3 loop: CASSPDASSVETQYF. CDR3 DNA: TGTGCCAGCAGCCCTGACGCAAGTTCTGTAGAGACCCAGTACTTC.

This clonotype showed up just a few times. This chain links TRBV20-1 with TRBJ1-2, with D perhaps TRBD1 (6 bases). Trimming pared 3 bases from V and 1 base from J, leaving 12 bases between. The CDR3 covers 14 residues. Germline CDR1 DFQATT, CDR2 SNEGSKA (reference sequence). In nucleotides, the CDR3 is TGCAGTGCTAGGGCAGAGGACAGTAACTATGGCTACACCTTC. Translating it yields CSARAEDSNYGYTF.

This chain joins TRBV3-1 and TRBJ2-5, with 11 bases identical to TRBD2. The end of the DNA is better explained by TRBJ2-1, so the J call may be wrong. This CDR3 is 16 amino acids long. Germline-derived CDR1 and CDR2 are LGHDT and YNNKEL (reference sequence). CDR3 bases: TGTGCCAGCAGCCAAGATATACTAGCGGGAGTGAATGAGCAGTTCTTC. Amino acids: CASSQDILAGVNEQFF.

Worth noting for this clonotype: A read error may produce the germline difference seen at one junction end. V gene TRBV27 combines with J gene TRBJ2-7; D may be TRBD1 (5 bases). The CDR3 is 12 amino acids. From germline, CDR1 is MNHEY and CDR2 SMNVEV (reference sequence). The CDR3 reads CASSQGSSEQYF. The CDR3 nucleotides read TGTGCCAGCAGTCAGGGTTCCTCCGAGCAGTACTTC.

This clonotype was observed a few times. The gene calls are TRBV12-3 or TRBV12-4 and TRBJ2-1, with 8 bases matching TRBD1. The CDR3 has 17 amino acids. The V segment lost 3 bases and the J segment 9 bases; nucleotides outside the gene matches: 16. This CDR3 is CASSFHRTQGAGGEQFF. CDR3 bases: TGTGCCAGCAGTTTTCATCGAACTCAGGGGGCTGGAGGTGAGCAGTTCTTC.